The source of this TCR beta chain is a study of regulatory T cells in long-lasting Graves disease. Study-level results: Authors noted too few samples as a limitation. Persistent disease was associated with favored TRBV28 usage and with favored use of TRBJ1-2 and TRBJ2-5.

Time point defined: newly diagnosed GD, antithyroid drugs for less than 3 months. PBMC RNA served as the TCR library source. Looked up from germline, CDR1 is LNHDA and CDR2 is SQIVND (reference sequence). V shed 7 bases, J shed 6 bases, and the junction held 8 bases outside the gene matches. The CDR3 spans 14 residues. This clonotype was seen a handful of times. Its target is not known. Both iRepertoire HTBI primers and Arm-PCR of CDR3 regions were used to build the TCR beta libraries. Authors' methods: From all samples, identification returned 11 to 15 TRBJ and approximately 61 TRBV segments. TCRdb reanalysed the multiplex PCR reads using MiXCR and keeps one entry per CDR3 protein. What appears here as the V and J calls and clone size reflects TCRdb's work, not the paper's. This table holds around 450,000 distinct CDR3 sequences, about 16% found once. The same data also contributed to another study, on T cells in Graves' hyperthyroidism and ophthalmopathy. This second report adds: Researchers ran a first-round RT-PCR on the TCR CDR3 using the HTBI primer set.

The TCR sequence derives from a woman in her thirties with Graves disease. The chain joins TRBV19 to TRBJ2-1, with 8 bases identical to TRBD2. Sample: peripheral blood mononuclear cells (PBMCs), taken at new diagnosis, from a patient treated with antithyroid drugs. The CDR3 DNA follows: TGTGCCAGTACCCTCGGGACTAGTACCAATGAGCAGTTCTTC. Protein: CASTLGTSTNEQFF.